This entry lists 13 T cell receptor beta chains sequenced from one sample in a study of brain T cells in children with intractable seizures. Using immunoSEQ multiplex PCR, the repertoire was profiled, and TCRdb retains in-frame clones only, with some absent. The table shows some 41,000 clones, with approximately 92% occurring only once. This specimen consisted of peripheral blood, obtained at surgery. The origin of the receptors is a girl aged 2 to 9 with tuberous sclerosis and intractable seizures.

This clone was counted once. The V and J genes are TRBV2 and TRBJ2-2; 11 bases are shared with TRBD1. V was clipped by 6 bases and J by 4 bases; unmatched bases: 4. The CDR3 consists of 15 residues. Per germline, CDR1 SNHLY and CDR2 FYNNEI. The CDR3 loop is CASRRGQGATGELFF. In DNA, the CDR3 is TGTGCCAGCAGACGCGGACAGGGGGCCACCGGGGAGCTGTTTTTT.

In DNA form, the CDR3 reads TGTGCCAGCAGTTTAACCAGGGTTTATGGCTACACCTTC. Protein product: CASSLTRVYGYTF. The chain has TRBV28 and TRBJ1-2, with a weak D call TRBD1 (5 bases). CDR1 is MDHEN, CDR2 SYDVKM, per germline. V lost 2 bases and J lost 5, with 9 bases in between. This CDR3 region has 13 residues.

CDR3 protein: CASSETAEAFF. CDR3 sequence (DNA): TGTGCCAGCAGTGAAACAGCTGAAGCTTTCTTT. The chain combines TRBV25-1 with TRBJ1-1; D is unresolved. The CDR3 is 11 amino acids. V dropped 2 bases and J dropped 6 bases, with 4 bases sitting between them. The germline gives CDR1 MGHDK, CDR2 SYGVNS.

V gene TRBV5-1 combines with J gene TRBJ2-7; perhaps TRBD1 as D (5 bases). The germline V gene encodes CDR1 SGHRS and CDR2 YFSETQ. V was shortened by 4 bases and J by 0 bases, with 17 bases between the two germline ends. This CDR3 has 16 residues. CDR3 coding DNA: TGCGCCAGCAGCAGATCAGGGTCTTCGAGCTCCTACGAGCAGTACTTC. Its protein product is CASSRSGSSSSYEQYF.

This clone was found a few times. The DNA of the CDR3 is TGCGCCAGCAGCCACGAGAAAGATAGCAATCAGCCCCAGCATTTT. Its translation: CASSHEKDSNQPQHF. The chain combines TRBV4-1 with TRBJ1-5, with D uncertain. This CDR3 is built from 15 residues. The V gene's germline CDR1 is MGHRA and CDR2 YSYEKL. The ends were cut back, 3 bases at V and 0 bases at J, with 9 bases in the middle.

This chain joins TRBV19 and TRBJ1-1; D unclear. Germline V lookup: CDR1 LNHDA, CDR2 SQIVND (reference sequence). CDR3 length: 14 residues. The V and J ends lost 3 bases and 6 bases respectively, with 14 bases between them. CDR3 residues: CASSIIGRTSEAFF. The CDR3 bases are TGTGCCAGTAGTATCATAGGGAGAACCTCTGAAGCTTTCTTT.

CDR3 nucleotides: TGTGCCAGCAGCCCGGGGGGGAAGAATACAGATACGCAGTATTTT. Its protein is CASSPGGKNTDTQYF. V and J are TRBV3-1 (or the pseudogene TRBV3-2) and TRBJ2-3, with TRBD2 identical over 8 bases. This CDR3 comprises 15 residues. The V gene's germline CDR1 is LGHDT and CDR2 YNNKEL (reference sequence). With 4 bases clipped from V and 3 bases from J, the junction kept 6 bases outside the gene matches.

The CDR3 reads CASSLAGTSGGTETQYF. CDR3 in DNA: TGCGCCAGCAGCTTGGCGGGAACTAGCGGGGGTACGGAGACCCAGTACTTC. V usage is TRBV5-1 and J usage is TRBJ2-5, with 11 nucleotides matching TRBD2. The CDR3 runs to 17 residues. Germline-derived CDR1 and CDR2 are SGHRS and YFSETQ. J gave up 5 bases and V 0 bases, and 9 bases lay outside the gene matches.

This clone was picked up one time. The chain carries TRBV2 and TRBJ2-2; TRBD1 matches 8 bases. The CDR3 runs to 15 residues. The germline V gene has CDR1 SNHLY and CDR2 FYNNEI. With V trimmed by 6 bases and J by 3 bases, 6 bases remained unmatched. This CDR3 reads CASSKHRGDTGELFF. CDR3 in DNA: TGTGCCAGCAGCAAACACAGGGGGGACACCGGGGAGCTGTTTTTT.

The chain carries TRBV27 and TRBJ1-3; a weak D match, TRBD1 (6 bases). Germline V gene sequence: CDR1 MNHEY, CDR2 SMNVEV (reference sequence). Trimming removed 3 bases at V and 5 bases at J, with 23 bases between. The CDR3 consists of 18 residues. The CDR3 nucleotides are TGTGCCAGCAGTTTCCCCACCCCCCCCCGGGGGGGCCGAAACACCATATATTTT. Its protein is CASSFPTPPRGGRNTIYF.

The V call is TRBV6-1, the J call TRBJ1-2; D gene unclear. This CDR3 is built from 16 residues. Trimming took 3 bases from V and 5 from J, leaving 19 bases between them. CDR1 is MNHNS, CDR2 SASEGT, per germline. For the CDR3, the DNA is TGTGCCAGCAGTGAGCTAACGACACGAGGTCATTATGGCTACACCTTC. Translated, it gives CASSELTTRGHYGYTF.

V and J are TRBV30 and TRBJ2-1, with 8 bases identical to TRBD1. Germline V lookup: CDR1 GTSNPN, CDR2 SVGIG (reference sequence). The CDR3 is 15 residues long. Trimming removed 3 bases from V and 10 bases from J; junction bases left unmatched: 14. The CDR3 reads CAWSFGQGTWGEQFF. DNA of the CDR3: TGTGCCTGGAGCTTCGGACAGGGAACGTGGGGAGAGCAGTTCTTC.

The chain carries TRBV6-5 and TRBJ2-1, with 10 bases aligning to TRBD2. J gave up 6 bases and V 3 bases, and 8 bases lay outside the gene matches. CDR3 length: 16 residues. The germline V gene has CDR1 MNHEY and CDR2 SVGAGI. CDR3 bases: TGTGCCAGCAGTTATTCGAGCGGGGGGGCCTCCAATGAGCAGTTCTTC. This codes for CASSYSSGGASNEQFF.